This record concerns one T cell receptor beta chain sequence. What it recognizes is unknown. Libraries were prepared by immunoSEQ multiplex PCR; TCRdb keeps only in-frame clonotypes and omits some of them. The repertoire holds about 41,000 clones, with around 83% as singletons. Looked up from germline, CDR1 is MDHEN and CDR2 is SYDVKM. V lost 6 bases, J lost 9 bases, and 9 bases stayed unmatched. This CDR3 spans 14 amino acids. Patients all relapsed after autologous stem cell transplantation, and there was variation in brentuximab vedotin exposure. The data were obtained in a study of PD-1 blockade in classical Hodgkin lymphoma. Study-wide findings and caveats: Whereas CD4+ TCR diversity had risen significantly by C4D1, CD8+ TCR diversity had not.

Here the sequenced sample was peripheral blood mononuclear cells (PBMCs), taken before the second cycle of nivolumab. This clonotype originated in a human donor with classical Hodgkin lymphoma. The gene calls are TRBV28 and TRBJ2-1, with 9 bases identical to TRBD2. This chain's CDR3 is CASRFGGGALEQFF. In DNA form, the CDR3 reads TGTGCCAGCAGATTTGGCGGGGGGGCCCTTGAGCAGTTCTTC.